A single sample gave rise to the 6 T cell receptor beta chains below, sequenced in a study of blood T cell repertoires in COVID-19. Assay used: immunoSEQ multiplex PCR; TCRdb lists only in-frame clones, some missing. The table includes 200,000 or so clones, about nine tenths detected once. Sequencing was performed on peripheral blood. These receptor sequences come from a man aged 25 to 45 with COVID-19, enrolled during active disease.

This chain uses TRBV6-5 with TRBJ1-1; the D is unclear. V lost 2 bases to trimming and J lost 1 base, with 8 bases between them. CDR3 size: 14 residues. In germline, CDR1 is MNHEY, CDR2 SVGAGI. The CDR3 DNA follows: TGTGCCAGCAGTTACAATAGCACGAACACTGAAGCTTTCTTT. Encoded protein: CASSYNSTNTEAFF.

The genes are TRBV5-6 and TRBJ2-2, with a tentative D call TRBD2 (5 bases). The CDR3 extends over 15 amino acids. Germline-derived CDR1 and CDR2 are SGHDT and YYEEEE. V was cut by 2 bases and J by 0 bases, with 8 bases left in between. The CDR3 region has the DNA TGTGCCAGCAGCTTTTGGAGGTCGAACACCGGGGAGCTGTTTTTT. Its protein is CASSFWRSNTGELFF.

The rearrangement uses TRBV15 and TRBJ2-7, with TRBD1 matching over 8 bases. The CDR3 is 13 amino acids. Germline CDR1 is LNHNV and CDR2 is YYDKDF (reference sequence). Trimming at V came to 5 bases and at J to 6 bases, leaving 6 bases not matched to a gene. The DNA of the CDR3 is TGTGCCACCAGCGGGGACAGGCTACGCGAGCAGTACTTC. This sequence encodes CATSGDRLREQYF. Together with reference TRBV15 and TRBJ2-7, the CDR3 gives the full variable domain: DAMVIQNPRYQVTQFGKPVTLSCSQTLNHNVMYWYQQKSSQAPKLLFHYYDKDFNNEADTPDNFQSRRPNTSFCFLDIRSPGLGDTAMYLCATSGDRLREQYFGPGTRLTVT.

J is TRBJ1-2 and V is TRBV5-4; a weak D match, TRBD1 (6 bases). The germline V and J ends were trimmed by 2 bases and 8 bases, with 16 bases remaining between them. Germline lookup yields CDR1 SGHNT and CDR2 YYREEE (reference sequence). This CDR3 is 14 amino acids long. The DNA for the CDR3 is TGTGCCAGCAGCTTCGAAGGGGGATCACTAGGCTACACCTTC. It specifies CASSFEGGSLGYTF.

The gene calls are TRBV30 and TRBJ1-5; D is possibly TRBD1 (5 bases). V was clipped by 2 bases and J by 6 bases, with 11 bases between them. The CDR3 spans 13 residues. Germline V gives CDR1 GTSNPN, CDR2 SVGIG (reference sequence). The CDR3 reads CAWSRGGVQPQHF. The CDR3 nucleotides are TGTGCCTGGAGTAGGGGTGGGGTTCAGCCCCAGCATTTT. Complete variable domain (other parts from reference TRBV30 and TRBJ1-5): SQTIHQWPATLVQPVGSPLSLECTVEGTSNPNLYWYRQAAGRGLQLLFYSVGIGQISSEVPQNLSASRPQDRQFILSSKKLLLSDSGFYLCAWSRGGVQPQHFGDGTRLSIL.

This sequence joins TRBV18 and TRBJ2-1, with 8 nucleotides matching TRBD2. This CDR3 has 15 amino acids. Germline values: CDR1 KGHSH, CDR2 LQKENI. Trimming removed 3 bases from V and 5 bases from J; junction bases left unmatched: 6. The CDR3 DNA follows: TGTGCCAGCTCACCTCCGACTAGCGCAAACAATGAGCAGTTCTTC. Residues: CASSPPTSANNEQFF.